The rows below give T cell receptor beta chains drawn from one sample of a study of CD8 T cells in ankylosing spondylitis. TCRdb reprocessed the 5' RACE reads via MiXCR and lists one record per CDR3 protein. The sample holds some 150,000 distinct CDR3 sequences; approximately 10% are singletons and the top ten take less than 5%. The sequencing sample was made of blood, either unsorted or a sorted T cell fraction (not recorded which). Every receptor here comes from a female donor with ankylosing spondylitis or in good health (not recorded which). CDR3s include the opening cysteine and the closing phenylalanine or tryptophan. The order of the fields is J gene, D gene, clone size, V gene, CDR3 protein, CDR3 DNA. A D gene is named only where the DNA matches it firmly. Rows give clone size only sometimes, using once, few, many, or a class for an expanded clone.

J: TRBJ2-1
D: TRBD1
size: .
V: TRBV7-9
CDR3: CASSPPGTVYNEQFF
DNA: TGTGCCAGCAGCCCACCAGGGACAGTATACAATGAGCAGTTCTTC

J: TRBJ2-1
D: TRBD1
size: few
V: TRBV7-2
CDR3: CASSLAPGQGANAVGRNEQFF
DNA: TGTGCCAGCAGCTTAGCTCCGGGACAGGGGGCGAATGCCGTCGGTCGCAATGAGCAGTTCTTC

J: TRBJ1-5
D: .
size: many
V: TRBV3-1
CDR3: CASSQEGVFNQPQHF
DNA: TGTGCCAGCAGCCAAGAGGGCGTATTCAATCAGCCCCAGCATTTT

J: TRBJ2-7
D: TRBD2
size: many
V: TRBV3-1
CDR3: CASSLGTSGEQYF
DNA: TGTGCCAGCAGCCTCGGGACTAGCGGAGAGCAGTACTTC

J: TRBJ2-2
D: TRBD1
size: many
V: TRBV5-1
CDR3: CASSTRTGNTGELFF
DNA: TGCGCCAGCAGCACCCGGACAGGGAACACCGGGGAGCTGTTTTTT

J: TRBJ2-7
D: .
size: .
V: TRBV3-1
CDR3: CASSQDRGWDEQYF
DNA: TGTGCCAGCAGCCAAGATCGAGGGTGGGACGAGCAGTACTTC

J: TRBJ2-1
D: .
size: many
V: TRBV12-3/TRBV12-4
CDR3: CASTLRLKGNEQFF
DNA: TGTGCCAGCACCCTTAGACTAAAGGGGAATGAGCAGTTCTTC

J: TRBJ1-3
D: .
size: many
V: TRBV9
CDR3: CASSARTDISGNTIYF
DNA: TGTGCCAGCAGCGCCCGGACCGATATCTCTGGAAACACCATATATTTT

J: TRBJ1-1
D: .
size: many
V: TRBV12-3/TRBV12-4
CDR3: CASSHGGYTEAFF
DNA: TGTGCCAGCAGCCATGGGGGGTACACTGAAGCTTTCTTT

J: TRBJ2-5
D: .
size: many
V: TRBV12-3/TRBV12-4
CDR3: CASREIETQYF
DNA: TGTGCCAGCAGGGAAATTGAGACCCAGTACTTC